This paragraph covers one T cell receptor (beta chain) sequence. Uncultured naive and memory CD4+ T cells supplied DNA for deep TCR-beta sequencing. The protocol was immunoSEQ multiplex PCR, while the TCRdb copy is restricted to in-frame clones and leaves out a portion. This table holds just under 65,000 clones, around 93% found once. The data derive from a study of CD4 T cells in relation to SARS-CoV-2 and coronaviruses. This CDR3 region has 13 residues. CDR1 and CDR2 from the germline V gene are LNHDA and SQIVND (reference sequence). V lost 4 bases to trimming and J lost 7 bases; unmatched junction nucleotides: 3. CD4+ T cells from unexposed donors were obtained before the COVID-19 pandemic (2011-2018). Naive and memory CD4+ T cells were separated from cryopreserved PBMCs.

The clonotype originates from a human donor in good health. Sequencing input: naive CD4+ T cells from PBMCs. Specified subset: naive CD4+ T cells isolated by negative enrichment. The chain links TRBV19 to TRBJ1-2; 10 bases map to TRBD1. CDR3 residues: CASSRDRGSGYTF. The CDR3 DNA sequence: TGTGCCAGTAGTAGGGACAGGGGATCTGGCTACACCTTC. The variable domain in full, with the rest retrieved from reference TRBV19 and TRBJ1-2, is DGGITQSPKYLFRKEGQNVTLSCEQNLNHDAMYWYRQDPGQGLRLIYYSQIVNDFQKGDIAEGYSVSREKKESFPLTVTSAQKNPTAFYLCASSRDRGSGYTFGSGTRLTVV.